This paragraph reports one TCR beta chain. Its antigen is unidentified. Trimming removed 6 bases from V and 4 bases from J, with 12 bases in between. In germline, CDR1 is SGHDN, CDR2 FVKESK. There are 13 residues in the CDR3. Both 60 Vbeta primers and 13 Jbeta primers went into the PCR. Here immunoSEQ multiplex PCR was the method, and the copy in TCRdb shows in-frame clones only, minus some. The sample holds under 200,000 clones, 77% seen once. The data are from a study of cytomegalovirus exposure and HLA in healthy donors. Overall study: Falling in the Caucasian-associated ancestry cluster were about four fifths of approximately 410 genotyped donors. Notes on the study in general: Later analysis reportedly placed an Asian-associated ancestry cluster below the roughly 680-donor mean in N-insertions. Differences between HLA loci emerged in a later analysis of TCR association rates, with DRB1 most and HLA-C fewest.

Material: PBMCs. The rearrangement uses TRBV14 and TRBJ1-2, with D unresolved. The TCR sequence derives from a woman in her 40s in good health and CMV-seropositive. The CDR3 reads CASSSGGTYGYTF. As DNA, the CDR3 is TGTGCCAGCAGTTCTGGCGGCACCTATGGCTACACCTTC.